The 16 T cell receptor beta chains listed next were all sequenced from one sample in a study of blood T cell repertoires in COVID-19. Clones were sequenced by immunoSEQ multiplex PCR, and TCRdb holds only the in-frame ones, with some missing. Of about 87,000 clones listed, around 90% were seen once; the top ten hold more than 9.5%. The sample comprised peripheral blood. Receptors were obtained from an elderly man with acute or convalescent COVID-19.

The chain couples TRBV4-2 to TRBJ2-5; TRBD2 aligns across 9 bases. V was pared by 3 bases and J by 4 bases, with 3 bases of the junction left unmatched. This CDR3 is 14 amino acids long. Germline assignment: CDR1 LGHNA and CDR2 YNFKEQ. Written as DNA, the CDR3 is TGTGCCAGCAGCCAGGCTAGCGGGGCAGAGACCCAGTACTTC. It encodes CASSQASGAETQYF.

DNA for the CDR3: TGTGCCAGCTCCCGGACAGGTCAGAGATACTATGGCTACACCTTC. Amino acid sequence: CASSRTGQRYYGYTF. This chain links TRBV18 with TRBJ1-2; 7 bases are shared with TRBD1. This CDR3 is 15 amino acids long. V lost 6 bases, J lost 3 bases, and 10 bases stayed unmatched. CDR1 is KGHSH and CDR2 is LQKENI in the germline V gene.

The sample holds a few counts of this clone. This chain joins TRBV5-6 and TRBJ2-5, with TRBD2 matching over 11 bases. This CDR3 is 16 amino acids long. Germline V gives CDR1 SGHDT, CDR2 YYEEEE. V shed 0 bases, J shed 5 bases, and the junction held 6 bases outside the gene matches. The CDR3 region has the DNA TGTGCCAGCAGCTTGGACCTAGCGGGGGGAGGTGAGACCCAGTACTTC. Its translation: CASSLDLAGGGETQYF.

CDR3 sequence: CASSYDTYLAASNTGELFF. DNA of the CDR3: TGTGCCAGCAGTTACGACACATACCTAGCGGCGTCGAACACCGGGGAGCTGTTTTTT. This rearrangement joins TRBV6-2 or TRBV6-3 to TRBJ2-2; TRBD2 matches 7 bases. Trimming removed 2 bases from V and 0 bases from J; junction bases left unmatched: 12. Germline CDR1 is MNHEY and CDR2 is SVGEGT. CDR3 size: 19 residues.

V is TRBV5-1 and J is TRBJ2-1; 11 bases are shared with TRBD1. Germline CDR1 is SGHRS and CDR2 is YFSETQ. J lost 0 bases, V lost 4 bases, and 3 bases had no gene match. The CDR3 has 16 amino acids. CDR3 loop: CASSLGTGGSYNEQFF. CDR3 DNA sequence: TGCGCCAGCAGCCTTGGGACAGGGGGCTCCTACAATGAGCAGTTCTTC.

The rearrangement uses TRBV19 and TRBJ2-7; D is perhaps TRBD2 (6 bases). V lost 1 base and J 2 bases, leaving 15 bases between the germline ends. This CDR3 comprises 16 residues. CDR1 is LNHDA and CDR2 is SQIVND in the germline V gene (reference sequence). The DNA for the CDR3 is TGTGCCAGTAGTATAGGGGGAAGCGGGCCAGCCTACGAGCAGTACTTC. Translation gives CASSIGGSGPAYEQYF.

This clone has just a few counts. The J gene is TRBJ1-5, the V gene TRBV5-1; the D is unclear. The CDR3 covers 15 residues. CDR1 and CDR2 from the germline V gene are SGHRS and YFSETQ. V was cut by 0 bases and J by 7 bases, with 14 bases left in between. CDR3 region: CASSLDAGNGQPQHF. The CDR3 DNA sequence: TGCGCCAGCAGCTTGGATGCGGGCAACGGACAGCCCCAGCATTTT.

A single count supports this clone. The chain has TRBV7-2 and TRBJ2-5; D remains ambiguous. Germline CDR1 and CDR2: SGHTA and FQGNSA. Trimming pared 8 bases from V and 3 bases from J, leaving 4 bases between. The CDR3 totals 10 residues. This CDR3 is CASGEETQYF. CDR3 nucleotide sequence: TGTGCCAGCGGAGAAGAGACCCAGTACTTC.

The genes are TRBV19 and TRBJ1-1, with 7 positions matching TRBD1. V lost 5 bases to trimming and J lost 5 bases; unmatched junction nucleotides: 11. The CDR3 runs 15 residues. Germline V gene sequence: CDR1 LNHDA, CDR2 SQIVND (reference sequence). The CDR3 protein is CASSPRQGRETEAFF. CDR3 nucleotides: TGTGCCAGTAGTCCGCGACAGGGCCGGGAGACTGAAGCTTTCTTT.

The genes are TRBV11-2 and TRBJ1-2; 7 positions agree with TRBD1. CDR1 and CDR2 from the germline V gene are SGHAT and FQNNGV. This CDR3 has 15 residues. V was clipped by 5 bases and J by 4 bases; unmatched bases: 10. As DNA, the CDR3 is TGTGCCAGCAGCCTAAGACAGGGATGGGGCTATGGCTACACCTTC. Translating gives CASSLRQGWGYGYTF.

The chain combines TRBV5-4 with TRBJ1-2; no clear D. This CDR3 region has 17 residues. CDR1 and CDR2 from the germline V gene are SGHNT and YYREEE (reference sequence). V was pared by 4 bases and J by 8 bases, with 27 bases between. The CDR3 protein is CASSNAIQIQYAGGYTF. CDR3 DNA sequence: TGTGCCAGCAGCAACGCAATACAGATTCAGTATGCGGGAGGCTACACCTTC.

This chain links TRBV9 with TRBJ2-3; maybe TRBD1 (5 bases). V dropped 0 bases and J dropped 5 bases, with 16 bases sitting between them. The CDR3 has 16 amino acids. Germline assignment: CDR1 SGDLS and CDR2 YYNGEE. This chain's CDR3 is CASSVEGVARRDTQYF. DNA of the CDR3: TGTGCCAGCAGCGTAGAAGGGGTGGCCCGGAGAGATACGCAGTATTTT.

V usage is TRBV10-3 and J usage is TRBJ1-3, with TRBD1 matching over 8 bases. V trimming: 2 bases; J trimming: 4 bases; junction bases outside the gene matches: 7. Germline V gene data show CDR1 as ENHRY and CDR2 as SYGVKD. This CDR3 has 16 residues. The CDR3 bases are TGTGCCATCAGTGAGGCACCCGGGACAGGCGGAAACACCATATATTTT. Amino acids: CAISEAPGTGGNTIYF.

This chain connects TRBV19 to TRBJ1-2; D is possibly TRBD1 (6 bases). Germline values: CDR1 LNHDA, CDR2 SQIVND (reference sequence). Trimming cost V 7 bases and J 6 bases, with 18 bases left between them. The CDR3 runs to 14 residues. DNA of the CDR3: TGTGCCAGTAACCGACAGGATCTCTGGCATGGCTACACCTTC. It specifies CASNRQDLWHGYTF.

V and J are TRBV5-1 and TRBJ1-4; TRBD1 aligns across 11 bases. Germline CDR1 reads SGHRS; CDR2 reads YFSETQ. V shed 4 bases, J shed 8 bases, and the junction held 4 bases outside the gene matches. The CDR3 consists of 14 residues. The CDR3 DNA reads TGCGCCAGCAGCGGGACAGGGGGAGGCGAAAAACTGTTTTTT. Translating it yields CASSGTGGGEKLFF.

V and J are TRBV27 and TRBJ2-3; 9 bases line up with TRBD2. The CDR3 consists of 18 residues. CDR1 MNHEY and CDR2 SMNVEV come from the germline V gene (reference sequence). V shed 5 bases, J shed 0 bases, and the junction held 12 bases outside the gene matches. The CDR3 DNA reads as TGTGCCAGCAGTCCCATACTCACTAGCGGGCTAAGCACAGATACGCAGTATTTT. This encodes CASSPILTSGLSTDTQYF.